The 10 T cell receptor beta chains listed next were all sequenced from one sample in a study of molecular identifiers for immune sequencing clone quantification. TCRdb analysed the PCR reads with MiXCR anew, one entry per CDR3 protein. The data show 250,000 to 400,000 distinct CDR3 sequences, with about a fifth seen just once and approximately 0.84% held by the top ten. The sample was naive CD8+ T cells from blood, with Jurkat cell RNA spiked in. Subset meaning: FACS-sorted CD8+CD4-CCR7+CD45RA+ naive T cells. These receptors came from a human donor in good health. Some libraries in this study had Jurkat cell RNA spiked in.

The table lists this clonotype with a few counts. The gene calls are TRBV18 and TRBJ2-1; TRBD1 agrees at 7 bases. V trimming: 3 bases; J trimming: 2 bases; junction bases outside the gene matches: 7. The CDR3 covers 16 residues. CDR1 is KGHSH, CDR2 LQKENI, per germline. The CDR3 here is CASSPLTGIPYNEQFF. DNA of the CDR3: TGTGCCAGCTCACCGCTGACAGGGATCCCCTACAATGAGCAGTTCTTC.

This clonotype was seen at least ten times. CDR3: CASTLGFTEAFF. In DNA, the CDR3 is TGTGCCAGCACTTTGGGGTTCACTGAAGCTTTCTTT. This sequence joins TRBV7-2 and TRBJ1-1; D uncertain. The V gene's germline CDR1 is SGHTA and CDR2 FQGNSA. This CDR3 region has 12 residues. V lost 7 bases to trimming and J lost 4 bases, with 10 bases between them.

This clonotype was counted many times. The chain carries TRBV9 and TRBJ2-3; the D gene is possibly TRBD2 (7 bases). Germline CDR1 is SGDLS and CDR2 is YYNGEE. V gave up 4 bases and J gave up 0 bases, with 15 bases separating them. The CDR3 totals 16 residues. The CDR3 is CASSLEGGASTDTQYF. The CDR3 DNA is TGTGCCAGCAGCCTGGAAGGGGGGGCTAGCACAGATACGCAGTATTTT.

There are many counts of this clonotype. The gene calls are TRBV7-2 and TRBJ1-3; D is ambiguous. This CDR3 region has 15 residues. V lost 1 base to trimming and J lost 0 bases, with 7 bases between them. Germline loops: CDR1 SGHTA, CDR2 FQGNSA. The CDR3, as DNA: TGTGCCAGCAGCTTAGGACTGTACTCTGGAAACACCATATATTTT. Translation gives CASSLGLYSGNTIYF.

The sample holds one count of this clonotype. The rearrangement links TRBV19 to TRBJ1-6; 9 bases map to TRBD1. Germline V CDR1 and CDR2: LNHDA, SQIVND (reference sequence). The CDR3 runs 17 residues. Trimming cost V 5 bases and J 8 bases; bases outside gene matches: 13. CDR3 coding DNA: TGTGCCAGTAGTGACTTCCCGGGACAGGGTATTGATTCACCCCTCCACTTT. It specifies CASSDFPGQGIDSPLHF. Full variable domain (missing parts from reference TRBV19 and TRBJ1-6): DGGITQSPKYLFRKEGQNVTLSCEQNLNHDAMYWYRQDPGQGLRLIYYSQIVNDFQKGDIAEGYSVSREKKESFPLTVTSAQKNPTAFYLCASSDFPGQGIDSPLHFGNGTRLTVT.

This clonotype was observed at least ten times. The genes are TRBV6-5 and TRBJ1-5; D is perhaps TRBD1 (5 bases). Per the germline V gene, CDR1 is MNHEY and CDR2 is SVGAGI. Trimming removed 5 bases at V and 3 bases at J, with 8 bases between. The CDR3 runs to 13 residues. This CDR3 is CASSRGVNQPQHF. CDR3 DNA: TGTGCCAGCAGTAGGGGCGTCAATCAGCCCCAGCATTTT.

On this clonotype: This may come from a read error, since a much larger clone is one base off. The CDR3 protein is CASSTHLFPGANVLTF. DNA for the CDR3: TGTGCCAGCAGCACCCATCTTTTCCCTGGGGCCAACGTCCTGACTTTC. The chain combines TRBV9 with TRBJ2-6; no definite D call. V lost 4 bases and J lost 2, with 13 bases in between. Germline V lookup: CDR1 SGDLS, CDR2 YYNGEE. CDR3 length equals 16 residues.

This clonotype was recorded many times. This sequence joins TRBV12-3 or TRBV12-4 and TRBJ1-5; unclear D gene. The ends were cut back, 4 bases at V and 7 bases at J, with 11 bases in the middle. The CDR3 sequence is 13 residues long. The chain's CDR3 is CASSSGVGQPQHF. The CDR3 DNA sequence: TGTGCCAGCAGTTCAGGCGTAGGGCAGCCCCAGCATTTT.

This clonotype was counted at least ten times. The rearrangement joins TRBV9 to TRBJ1-5, with 7 positions matching TRBD1. The ends lost 3 bases at V and 1 base at J; junction bases unmatched: 4. The CDR3 runs to 15 residues. Germline V CDR1 and CDR2: SGDLS, YYNGEE. The CDR3 here is CASSGDSPSNQPQHF. CDR3 sequence (DNA): TGTGCCAGCAGCGGGGACAGTCCAAGCAATCAGCCCCAGCATTTT.

To note about this clonotype: A much larger clone lies a single base off, so this may be a read error. This chain links TRBV5-1 with TRBJ2-1; the D gene is possibly TRBD2 (6 bases). The CDR3 totals 17 residues. Per germline, CDR1 SGHRS and CDR2 YFSETQ. Trimming left V 0 bases short and J 5 bases short, with 18 bases between. The CDR3 DNA follows: TGCGCCAGCAGCTTGGCCCTAGGGACTGGCGCTAACAATGAGCAGTTCTTC. Translating gives CASSLALGTGANNEQFF.